The source of this T cell receptor (beta chain) is a study of T cells in Graves' hyperthyroidism and ophthalmopathy. There were TCR beta CDR3 regions amplified from RNA transcripts. During a first-round RT-PCR of the TCR CDR3, the HTBI primer set was used. Each CDR3 protein gets one entry after TCRdb re-called the multiplex PCR reads with MiXCR. The sample lists hundreds of thousands of distinct CDR3 sequences, approximately 15% seen once, with 25% to 30% in the top ten. Germline values: CDR1 DFQATT, CDR2 SNEGSKA (reference sequence). V gave up 0 bases and J gave up 9 bases, with 3 bases separating them. The CDR3 spans 10 residues.

The sample consisted of blood. This sequence joins TRBV20-1 and TRBJ2-1, with D uncertain. The TCR comes from a woman aged 18 to 35 with Graves' hyperthyroidism that later progressed to Graves' ophthalmopathy. In nucleotides, the CDR3 is TGCAGTGCTAGAGAAGCTGAGCAGTTCTTC. Protein: CSAREAEQFF.